These T cell receptor beta chains were read from a single sample in a study of cytomegalovirus exposure and HLA in healthy donors. The data were produced by immunoSEQ multiplex PCR, yet TCRdb's version contains in-frame clones alone and is incomplete. The sample lists hundreds of thousands of clones, less than 80% seen once, with 0.2% to 0.25% in the top ten. Sequencing was performed on PBMCs. All receptors derive from a girl aged 2 to 9 in good health and CMV-seronegative. Each CDR3 is given with its conserved first and last residue. Fields, in order: J gene, D gene, clone size, V gene, CDR3 protein, CDR3 DNA. The D gene is left open where the match is weak. Clone size, where shown, is once, few, many, or a class for clones that have expanded.

J: TRBJ2-3
D: NA
size: NA
V: TRBV9
CDR3: CASSVGQGGDTQYF
DNA: TGTGCCAGCAGCGTCGGGCAGGGGGGAGATACGCAGTATTTT

J: TRBJ2-5
D: NA
size: NA
V: TRBV4-2
CDR3: CASSATGQIQETQYF
DNA: TGTGCCAGCAGCGCGACGGGTCAGATACAAGAGACCCAGTACTTC

J: TRBJ1-3
D: NA
size: NA
V: TRBV11-2
CDR3: CASSLDSGGNTIYF
DNA: TGTGCCAGCAGTTTGGACAGTGGCGGAAACACCATATATTTT

J: TRBJ2-3
D: TRBD2
size: once
V: TRBV7-9
CDR3: CASRSGRHDTQYF
DNA: TGTGCCAGCAGGAGCGGGAGACACGATACGCAGTATTTT

J: TRBJ2-3
D: TRBD2
size: NA
V: TRBV6-1
CDR3: CASSGSGGTDTQYF
DNA: TGTGCCAGCAGTGGTAGCGGGGGGACAGATACGCAGTATTTT

J: TRBJ1-2
D: NA
size: NA
V: TRBV27
CDR3: CASSLSGTGFYGYTF
DNA: TGTGCCAGCAGTTTATCGGGCACAGGGTTCTATGGCTACACCTTC

J: TRBJ1-2
D: NA
size: NA
V: TRBV10-2
CDR3: CASSESEAGRYGYTF
DNA: TGCGCCAGCAGTGAATCCGAGGCAGGGCGCTATGGCTACACCTTC

J: TRBJ2-1
D: TRBD1
size: once
V: TRBV19
CDR3: CASSIDVRGPYNEQFF
DNA: TGTGCCAGTAGTATAGATGTCAGGGGGCCCTACAATGAGCAGTTCTTC

J: TRBJ2-7
D: TRBD2
size: NA
V: TRBV7-9
CDR3: CASTLSGGNHEQYF
DNA: TGTGCCAGCACCCTAAGCGGGGGGAACCACGAGCAGTACTTC

J: TRBJ1-2
D: TRBD1
size: NA
V: TRBV6-5
CDR3: CASSKGGQAYGYTF
DNA: TGTGCCAGCAGTAAAGGTGGACAGGCCTATGGCTACACCTTC

J: TRBJ2-1
D: TRBD2
size: NA
V: TRBV4-1
CDR3: CASSHQPGLAVNNEQFF
DNA: TGCGCCAGCAGCCATCAACCCGGACTAGCGGTAAACAATGAGCAGTTCTTC

J: TRBJ1-1
D: NA
size: NA
V: TRBV4-1
CDR3: CASSQGTGTEAFF
DNA: TGCGCCAGCAGCCAAGGAACAGGGACTGAAGCTTTCTTT

J: TRBJ2-1
D: NA
size: NA
V: TRBV7-9
CDR3: CASSRSSYNEQFF
DNA: TGTGCCAGCAGCCGTAGCTCCTACAATGAGCAGTTCTTC

J: TRBJ2-7
D: TRBD1
size: NA
V: TRBV5-1
CDR3: CASSLAQGADEQYF
DNA: TGCGCCAGCAGCTTGGCCCAGGGGGCGGACGAGCAGTACTTC

J: TRBJ2-5
D: NA
size: NA
V: TRBV7-9
CDR3: CASSSLGPQETQYF
DNA: TGTGCCAGCAGCTCACTAGGACCCCAAGAGACCCAGTACTTC

J: TRBJ1-4
D: TRBD1
size: NA
V: TRBV7-9
CDR3: CASSSTGSAEKLFF
DNA: TGTGCCAGCAGCTCGACAGGGTCGGCTGAAAAACTGTTTTTT

J: TRBJ2-7
D: NA
size: NA
V: TRBV27
CDR3: CASSSLDSLYEQYF
DNA: TGTGCCAGCAGTTCCCTGGACTCTTTATACGAGCAGTACTTC

J: TRBJ2-3
D: TRBD1
size: NA
V: TRBV10-1
CDR3: CASSAPVDRGGTQYF
DNA: TGCGCCAGCAGTGCCCCCGTGGACAGGGGAGGTACGCAGTATTTT

J: TRBJ1-1
D: NA
size: NA
V: TRBV30
CDR3: CAWSLRDWNTEAFF
DNA: TGTGCCTGGAGTCTCCGGGACTGGAACACTGAAGCTTTCTTT

J: TRBJ1-2
D: NA
size: NA
V: TRBV27
CDR3: CASSLSGGYGYTF
DNA: TGTGCCAGCAGTTTATCGGGGGGATATGGCTACACCTTC

J: TRBJ2-1
D: TRBD1
size: NA
V: TRBV5-1
CDR3: CASSKQTGAPNNEQFF
DNA: TGCGCCAGCAGCAAGCAAACAGGGGCCCCCAACAATGAGCAGTTCTTC

J: TRBJ1-4
D: NA
size: few
V: TRBV5-1
CDR3: CASRSGTTNEKLFF
DNA: TGCGCCAGCAGGTCCGGGACAACTAATGAAAAACTGTTTTTT

J: TRBJ1-1
D: NA
size: NA
V: TRBV2
CDR3: CASNIQVNTEAFF
DNA: TGTGCCAGCAATATCCAGGTAAACACTGAAGCTTTCTTT

J: TRBJ1-2
D: TRBD1
size: NA
V: TRBV10-3
CDR3: CAISARGLGQGTAGGGYTF
DNA: TGTGCCATCAGCGCCCGAGGTTTGGGACAGGGGACTGCGGGGGGTGGCTACACCTTC

J: TRBJ1-4
D: NA
size: once
V: TRBV7-6
CDR3: CASRPSSLSSGANEKLFF
DNA: TGTGCCAGCAGACCCAGTAGTCTCTCGAGTGGAGCTAATGAAAAACTGTTTTTT

J: TRBJ2-5
D: NA
size: once
V: TRBV2
CDR3: CASSEHGMETQYF
DNA: TGTGCCAGCAGTGAACACGGGATGGAGACCCAGTACTTC

J: TRBJ2-2
D: NA
size: NA
V: TRBV19
CDR3: CASMAFMGAVGHGELFF
DNA: TGTGCCAGTATGGCCTTTATGGGGGCGGTCGGGCACGGGGAGCTGTTTTTT

J: TRBJ2-5
D: TRBD2
size: NA
V: TRBV5-6
CDR3: CASSWGGVETQYF
DNA: TGTGCCAGCAGCTGGGGGGGGGTGGAGACCCAGTACTTC

J: TRBJ1-1
D: NA
size: few
V: TRBV7-2
CDR3: CASRPDKEAFF
DNA: TGTGCCAGCAGACCCGACAAGGAAGCTTTCTTT

J: TRBJ2-7
D: TRBD2
size: NA
V: TRBV5-1
CDR3: CASSLGSGEAFYEQYF
DNA: TGCGCCAGCAGCTTGGGTAGCGGGGAGGCCTTCTACGAGCAGTACTTC

J: TRBJ1-6
D: NA
size: NA
V: TRBV5-4
CDR3: CASQQASSYNSPLHF
DNA: TGTGCCAGCCAACAGGCGAGCTCCTATAATTCACCCCTCCACTTT

J: TRBJ1-3
D: NA
size: NA
V: TRBV5-6
CDR3: CASSSGAGDYGNTIYF
DNA: TGTGCCAGCAGCTCAGGTGCAGGGGATTATGGAAACACCATATATTTT

J: TRBJ1-4
D: NA
size: NA
V: TRBV30
CDR3: CAWSFRGLAFANEKLFF
DNA: TGTGCCTGGAGTTTCCGGGGACTGGCTTTTGCTAATGAAAAACTGTTTTTT

J: TRBJ2-7
D: TRBD2
size: few
V: TRBV10-3
CDR3: CAISGTSDSYEQYF
DNA: TGTGCCATCAGTGGGACTAGCGACTCCTACGAGCAGTACTTC

J: TRBJ1-6
D: NA
size: NA
V: TRBV5-3
CDR3: CARSLYHWESQSYNSPLHF
DNA: TGTGCCAGAAGCTTGTATCACTGGGAGTCCCAGTCCTATAATTCACCCCTCCACTTT

J: TRBJ1-1
D: NA
size: NA
V: TRBV29-1
CDR3: CSVQGPEAFF
DNA: TGCAGCGTTCAGGGGCCCGAAGCTTTCTTT

J: TRBJ2-1
D: TRBD2
size: NA
V: TRBV4-2
CDR3: CASSLSGRAGNEQFF
DNA: TGTGCCAGCAGCCTTAGCGGGAGGGCCGGTAATGAGCAGTTCTTC

J: TRBJ2-2
D: NA
size: NA
V: TRBV7-9
CDR3: CASSLVVGTGIGELFF
DNA: TGTGCCAGCAGCTTAGTGGTCGGAACAGGGATCGGGGAGCTGTTTTTT

J: TRBJ2-3
D: TRBD2
size: NA
V: TRBV7-9
CDR3: CASSLSGSTDTQYF
DNA: TGTGCCAGCAGCCTTAGCGGGAGCACAGATACGCAGTATTTT

J: TRBJ1-2
D: TRBD1
size: NA
V: TRBV19
CDR3: CASSTTGQLYGYTF
DNA: TGTGCCAGTAGTACTACGGGACAGCTCTATGGCTACACCTTC

J: TRBJ1-1
D: NA
size: NA
V: TRBV25-1
CDR3: CASSPRLVGGAAFF
DNA: TGTGCCAGCAGCCCAAGACTGGTAGGAGGCGCAGCTTTCTTT

J: TRBJ2-1
D: TRBD2
size: NA
V: TRBV9
CDR3: CASSPGTRLYNEQFF
DNA: TGTGCCAGCAGCCCCGGGACTAGACTTTACAATGAGCAGTTCTTC

J: TRBJ1-6
D: NA
size: NA
V: TRBV30
CDR3: CAWSVGFAGPLYNSPLHF
DNA: TGTGCCTGGAGTGTAGGCTTTGCAGGGCCTCTCTATAATTCACCCCTCCACTTT

J: TRBJ2-6
D: TRBD1
size: NA
V: TRBV10-2
CDR3: CASRAGTGFLRGANVLTF
DNA: TGCGCCAGCAGGGCCGGGACAGGTTTTCTTAGGGGGGCCAACGTCCTGACTTTC

J: TRBJ1-5
D: NA
size: NA
V: TRBV6-6
CDR3: CASSYSLGRGLQHF
DNA: TGTGCCAGCAGTTACTCGCTCGGGAGGGGTCTCCAGCATTTT

J: TRBJ2-5
D: NA
size: NA
V: TRBV4-1
CDR3: CASSPRLGTGETQYF
DNA: TGCGCCAGCAGCCCCCGACTAGGAACGGGGGAGACCCAGTACTTC

J: TRBJ1-1
D: NA
size: NA
V: TRBV10-3
CDR3: CAISDGGANTEAFF
DNA: TGTGCCATCAGTGACGGCGGAGCGAACACTGAAGCTTTCTTT

J: TRBJ2-1
D: TRBD2
size: NA
V: TRBV15
CDR3: CATSLGGGLAGAEQFF
DNA: TGTGCCACCAGCCTGGGCGGCGGACTAGCGGGGGCTGAGCAGTTCTTC

J: TRBJ1-2
D: NA
size: NA
V: TRBV5-4
CDR3: CASSRRSRPSEDYGYTF
DNA: TGTGCCAGCAGCCGGAGGAGCAGGCCCTCTGAGGACTATGGCTACACCTTC

J: TRBJ2-3
D: NA
size: once
V: TRBV25-1
CDR3: CASSAIPRGTQYF
DNA: TGTGCCAGCAGTGCTATCCCGAGAGGTACGCAGTATTTT